The present TCR beta chain was sequenced within a study of shared clonotypes between healthy human individuals (dated by TCRdb to 2018 to 2020). Regarding the complete study: A few men and two women, aged 18 to 49 years, made up the cohort. For each donor, CD4 naive and CD4 memory were each run on three plates, CD8 naive on two plates, and CD8 memory on one plate. Blood TCR repertoires of roughly five healthy adults were deeply sequenced to estimate repertoire size and the extent of clonotype sharing between individuals. Different laboratories and diverse techniques were used to prepare libraries and sequence TCR repertoires, to increase sequencing depth and limit assay-specific biases. Per donor, leukapheresis produced somewhere between about 0.85 and 9.5 billion PBMCs. Summary of the overall study and its limitations: Estimated clonotype richness was generally larger for naive than for memory subsets. Clonotypes shared by all four sorted-subset donors showed higher generation probabilities than non-shared clonotypes. Approximately 5% of naive CD4, 3.5% of naive CD8, about 2.1% of memory CD4, and less than 0.45% of memory CD8 clonotypes were shared across four donors. Sampling was limited to blood, and TCR repertoires in tissue likely differ from TCR repertoires in blood. Pairwise subsampling indicated that sequencing depth was expected to affect the degree of clonotype sharing among donors. The genetic and exposure-history diversity represented was limited by the small number of donors. Even with the large sequencing depth, rarefaction of the sorted-subset datasets indicated that sequencing was incomplete.

Reading the germline V gene gives CDR1 SNHLY and CDR2 FYNNEI. The CDR3 measures 10 amino acids from cysteine to phenylalanine. Only the CDR3 DNA is retained, 30 bases long and in frame from the first base. Between the V and J ends, shortened by 7 bases and 7 bases respectively, the junction contains 8 bases. With respect to this clone: It has no known antigen specificity. No base qualities exist here, and no much larger clone lies one base off it.

TCR CDR3 regions were amplified from genomic DNA by multiplex PCR using the deep immunoSEQ assay. Extracted genomic DNA from each cell subset was spread evenly across all wells of several immunoSEQ 96-well plates, with each plate serving as a replicate. Each replicate PCR for sorted subsets received about 210 ng genomic DNA, equal to about 30,000 T cell genomes. Purified libraries were measured with a Qubit 3.0 fluorometer, size-checked on a Bioanalyzer 2100, and measured again with the KAPA Library Quantification kit. Every immunoSEQ 96-well plate was sequenced on a dedicated single-read 150-cycle Illumina NextSeq 550 flow cell. In the source study's methods: Because the immunoSEQ output held only junctional sequences and lacked quality scores, the filtering could not match the filtering applied to full-length reads. Sequences were annotated with PyIR, a Python wrapper for IgBLAST v1.9, and V/J genes and CDR3 were assigned using IMGT germline references. Any read was removed if the V/J assignment was weak (E-value above 1e-6), the CDR3 was missing, or the read contained stop codons, out-of-frame junctions, or ambiguous translated residues. V3J clonotypes were defined by identical inferred V gene, J gene, and CDR3 amino acid sequence. The percentage overlap between two repertoires was calculated by dividing the number of shared unique clonotypes by the size of the smaller repertoire. Repertoire richness was assessed with RTK rarefaction, the Chao1 estimator, and Recon v2.1 estimates of unobserved clonotypes. Generation probabilities were computed with OLGA for all TCRbeta clonotypes obtained by the gDNA method from several donors. TCRdb holds this immuneACCESS table with in-frame rearrangements only. Some clones are missing; in checked studies, unresolved V genes explain under half, and the rest has no known cause. V and J calls and clone size are given by that table; D and trimming were obtained from the DNA. Within this sample are about 300,000 clones, with approximately 79% of them counted one time only. The ten largest account for approximately 10% of the sample.

The donors were healthy, HIV-negative adults who had no recently reported acute infections or vaccinations. Only Caucasian adults living in Nashville, Tennessee, USA were represented among the donors. CD4+ T cells were enriched by magnetic negative selection, after which naive cells were positively selected on CD45RA and the negative fraction was taken as the memory subset. After blood collection by leukapheresis, PBMCs were isolated using Ficoll-Histopaque density gradient centrifugation and then cryopreserved in the vapor phase of liquid nitrogen. Purity and quantity of every magnetically sorted T cell population were checked by analytical flow cytometry. Each sorted fraction had its genomic DNA isolated and then quantified by UV absorbance on a Nanodrop 2000c.

This TCR derives from a man aged 25-45 years in good health. The receptor chain draws on TRBV2 and TRBJ2-7, with the D gene too uncertain to name. The specimen sequenced was memory CD4+ T cells sorted from blood. The sample's cell subset or site, from its label and the paper: CD45RA-negative fraction. The DNA sequence is TGTGCCAGCAAGAGCGTGGAGCAGTACTTC. Its amino acids are CASKSVEQYF.